These 25 T cell receptor beta chains originate from one sample sequenced in a study of CD8 T cells in Susac syndrome. RNA totalling roughly 0.45 to 1 ug underwent reverse transcription with random hexamers. Each CDR3 protein gets one entry after TCRdb re-called the immunoSEQ multiplex PCR reads with MiXCR. The sample shows some 120,000 distinct CDR3 sequences, approximately 94% of them seen only once. Source material: CD4+ T cells from PBMCs. These receptors originate from a human donor with multiple sclerosis.

The chain is built from TRBV24-1 and TRBJ1-1; D gene uncertain. CDR1 KGHDR and CDR2 SFDVKD come from the germline V gene. V dropped 2 bases and J dropped 1 base, with 1 base sitting between them. CDR3 length: 12 amino acids. CDR3 nucleotide sequence: TGTGCCACCAGTGATTGGAACACTGAAGCTTTCTTT. Translated, it gives CATSDWNTEAFF.

The rearrangement uses TRBV20-1 and TRBJ2-7; 8 bases are a match to TRBD2. The V gene end was trimmed by 0 bases and the J gene end by 0 bases; junction bases not matched to a gene: 13. CDR1 and CDR2 from the germline V gene are DFQATT and SNEGSKA (reference sequence). This CDR3 has 18 amino acids. CDR3 in amino acids: CSARDLTTSASFSYEQYF. Here the CDR3 DNA reads TGCAGTGCTAGAGACCTGACGACTAGCGCTTCTTTCTCCTACGAGCAGTACTTC.

The chain has TRBV9 and TRBJ2-5; 9 bases match TRBD2. Germline CDR1 SGDLS, CDR2 YYNGEE. With 3 bases clipped from V and 4 bases from J, the junction kept 16 bases outside the gene matches. The CDR3 is made up of 18 amino acids. For the CDR3, the DNA is TGTGCCAGCAGCGGCAACAGGGAATTAGCGGGGGTCGGAGAGACCCAGTACTTC. Encoded protein: CASSGNRELAGVGETQYF.

The V call is TRBV7-2, the J call TRBJ1-1, with 7 bases that match TRBD1. V was pared by 6 bases and J by 3 bases, with 4 bases of the junction left unmatched. The CDR3 is 13 amino acids. Germline CDR1 and CDR2: SGHTA and FQGNSA. The CDR3 is CASSSQGHTEAFF. For the CDR3, the DNA is TGTGCCAGCAGTTCACAGGGGCACACTGAAGCTTTCTTT.

The J gene is TRBJ1-2, the V gene TRBV18; D not certain. The length of the CDR3 is 12 residues. The ends were cut back, 3 bases at V and 6 bases at J, with 8 bases in the middle. CDR1 and CDR2 from the germline V gene are KGHSH and LQKENI. The CDR3 loop reads CASSPRRDGYTF. Written as DNA, the CDR3 is TGTGCCAGCTCACCTCGGCGCGATGGCTACACCTTC.

The rearrangement joins TRBV27 to TRBJ1-3; the match to TRBD1 covers 8 bases. Germline values: CDR1 MNHEY, CDR2 SMNVEV (reference sequence). After removal of 8 bases from V and 1 base from J, the junction contained 4 bases not matched to a gene. The CDR3 spans 14 residues. The CDR3 DNA follows: TGTGCCAGCGCGGACAGGGCATCTGGAAACACCATATATTTT. It specifies CASADRASGNTIYF.

The rearrangement links TRBV10-3 to TRBJ2-2; unclear D gene. Germline V gene sequence: CDR1 ENHRY, CDR2 SYGVKD. The CDR3 runs to 13 residues. V dropped 7 bases and J dropped 2 bases, with 8 bases sitting between them. CDR3 residues: CAITRDNTGELFF. CDR3 bases: TGTGCCATCACAAGAGATAACACCGGGGAGCTGTTTTTT.

V and J are TRBV7-2 and TRBJ1-5; D unresolved. The CDR3 is 13 amino acids. With 1 base removed from V and 7 bases from J, the gap between germline ends came to 8 bases. The germline V gene encodes CDR1 SGHTA and CDR2 FQGNSA. The CDR3 here is CASSLDFAQPQHF. The CDR3 DNA follows: TGTGCCAGCAGCTTAGATTTTGCCCAGCCCCAGCATTTT. The full variable domain, with the rest looked up from reference TRBV7-2 and TRBJ1-5, is GAGVSQSPSNKVTEKGKDVELRCDPISGHTALYWYRQSLGQGLEFLIYFQGNSAPDKSGLPSDRFSAERTGGSVSTLTIQRTQQEDSAVYLCASSLDFAQPQHFGDGTRLSIL.

The J gene is TRBJ1-1, the V gene TRBV5-1; D unresolved. Trimming cost V 6 bases and J 0 bases, with 9 bases left between them. Germline loops: CDR1 SGHRS, CDR2 YFSETQ. The CDR3 runs to 13 residues. As DNA, the CDR3 is TGCGCCAGCACAGATACCATGAACACTGAAGCTTTCTTT. Translating it yields CASTDTMNTEAFF.

This chain links TRBV18 with TRBJ1-3, with D possibly TRBD1 on 5 matching bases. CDR3 length: 14 amino acids. Trimming pared 4 bases from V and 7 bases from J, leaving 14 bases between. Looked up from germline, CDR1 is KGHSH and CDR2 is LQKENI. The CDR3: CASSLTRDSNTIYF. CDR3 sequence (DNA): TGTGCCAGCTCACTTACCCGGGACTCGAACACCATATATTTT.

The V and J genes are TRBV12-3 or TRBV12-4 and TRBJ2-2; 16 bases are a match to TRBD2. V was clipped by 6 bases and J by 5 bases; unmatched bases: 9. This CDR3 has 18 amino acids. The CDR3 nucleotides are TGTGCCAGCAGCCCGGGACTAGCGGGAGGGCCTGGGACCGGGGAGCTGTTTTTT. Translated: CASSPGLAGGPGTGELFF.

The chain employs TRBV19 and TRBJ2-7; D possibly corresponds to TRBD2 (5 bases). V dropped 5 bases and J dropped 7 bases, with 12 bases sitting between them. CDR1 and CDR2 (germline): LNHDA, SQIVND (reference sequence). There are 12 residues in the CDR3. DNA of the CDR3: TGTGCCAGTAGTGGTAGTTCGGGAGAGCAGTACTTC. Amino acids: CASSGSSGEQYF.

The genes are TRBV19 and TRBJ1-2; TRBD1 is a possible D gene (5 bases). This CDR3 comprises 17 residues. Germline values: CDR1 LNHDA, CDR2 SQIVND (reference sequence). Trimming pared 2 bases from V and 4 bases from J, leaving 20 bases between. The CDR3 region has the DNA TGTGCCAGTAGTATACCGGGACGGACGAACCCTCCCTATGGCTACACCTTC. Encoded protein: CASSIPGRTNPPYGYTF. The entire variable domain, with the rest obtained from reference TRBV19 and TRBJ1-2, is as follows: DGGITQSPKYLFRKEGQNVTLSCEQNLNHDAMYWYRQDPGQGLRLIYYSQIVNDFQKGDIAEGYSVSREKKESFPLTVTSAQKNPTAFYLCASSIPGRTNPPYGYTFGSGTRLTVV.

This sequence joins TRBV18 and TRBJ2-7, with D perhaps matching TRBD2 (5 bases). The CDR3 consists of 13 residues. Trimming took 5 bases from V and 6 from J, leaving 14 bases between them. Germline loops: CDR1 KGHSH, CDR2 LQKENI. The CDR3 DNA is TGTGCCAGCTCAAGACGAGCGGAGCTCGAGCAGTACTTC. Its protein product is CASSRRAELEQYF.

The CDR3 protein is CASSPRPAIDTQYF. The CDR3 DNA reads TGTGCCAGCAGCCCCCGCCCGGCAATAGATACGCAGTATTTT. J is TRBJ2-3 and V is TRBV7-9, with D hard to call. In germline, CDR1 is SEHNR, CDR2 FQNEAQ (reference sequence). The CDR3 extends over 14 amino acids. Trimming cost V 5 bases and J 5 bases, with 14 bases left between them.

The chain is built from TRBV30 and TRBJ1-3; D remains ambiguous. Trimming stripped 5 bases from V and 3 bases from J, with 8 bases between. Per the germline V gene, CDR1 is GTSNPN and CDR2 is SVGIG (reference sequence). The CDR3 sequence is 12 residues long. CDR3 sequence reads: CAWGVSGNTIYF. CDR3 nucleotides: TGTGCCTGGGGGGTTAGTGGAAACACCATATATTTT.

The chain is built from TRBV6-2 or TRBV6-3 and TRBJ2-7; 7 bases match TRBD1. The germline gives CDR1 MNHEY, CDR2 SVGEGT. With 6 bases clipped from V and 2 bases from J, the junction kept 4 bases outside the gene matches. This CDR3 is 13 amino acids long. The CDR3 DNA is TGTGCCAGCAGAGGTAGGGGGCCCTACGAGCAGTACTTC. This codes for CASRGRGPYEQYF.

V is TRBV5-4 and J is TRBJ2-2, with D perhaps being TRBD1 or TRBD2 (6 bases each). Germline V lookup: CDR1 SGHNT, CDR2 YYREEE (reference sequence). The CDR3 runs to 13 residues. Trimming took 5 bases from V and 7 from J, leaving 12 bases between them. The CDR3 here is CASSVGGYGELFF. In DNA form, the CDR3 reads TGTGCCAGCAGTGTGGGGGGCTACGGGGAGCTGTTTTTT.

V is TRBV12-3 or TRBV12-4 and J is TRBJ2-5; 10 bases map to TRBD2. The CDR3 sequence is 15 residues long. The V segment lost 5 bases and the J segment 5 bases; nucleotides outside the gene matches: 8. CDR3 sequence (DNA): TGTGCCAGCAGTCCTGGGACTAGCGTACTGGAGACCCAGTACTTC. Translation: CASSPGTSVLETQYF.

The V call is TRBV7-2, the J call TRBJ2-3, with 7 bases identical to TRBD1. The trim removed 5 bases at V and 6 bases at J, leaving 5 bases unmatched. Per the germline V gene, CDR1 is SGHTA and CDR2 is FQGNSA. The CDR3 runs 13 residues. In DNA, the CDR3 is TGTGCCAGCAGCGGACAGGTGGGGGATACGCAGTATTTT. As protein: CASSGQVGDTQYF.

The chain is built from TRBV3-1 and TRBJ1-6; D call uncertain. Germline assignment: CDR1 LGHDT and CDR2 YNNKEL (reference sequence). The length of the CDR3 is 14 residues. Trimming cost V 1 base and J 7 bases, with 8 bases left between them. The CDR3 DNA sequence: TGTGCCAGCAGCCAAGTTATGGGGAATTCACCCCTCCACTTT. Its translation is CASSQVMGNSPLHF.

This chain links TRBV9 with TRBJ1-5; maybe TRBD1 (5 bases). Trimming left V 4 bases short and J 0 bases short, with 11 bases between. The germline V gene has CDR1 SGDLS and CDR2 YYNGEE. This CDR3 region has 15 residues. For the CDR3, the DNA is TGTGCCAGCAGCCCCCTCGGGACTAGCAATCAGCCCCAGCATTTT. Translation gives CASSPLGTSNQPQHF.

The rearrangement links TRBV7-2 to TRBJ1-2; D is unresolved. Trimming stripped 0 bases from V and 5 bases from J, with 10 bases between. This CDR3 spans 14 amino acids. Germline CDR1 and CDR2: SGHTA and FQGNSA. The CDR3 is CASSLALAAYGYTF. CDR3 DNA: TGTGCCAGCAGCTTAGCCCTCGCGGCATATGGCTACACCTTC.

The rearrangement links TRBV7-2 to TRBJ1-5; D possibly corresponds to TRBD1 (6 bases). Germline V gives CDR1 SGHTA, CDR2 FQGNSA. V lost 4 bases and J lost 2, with 12 bases in between. This CDR3 region has 15 residues. CDR3 amino acids: CASSSAQGRNQPQHF. The CDR3 DNA sequence: TGTGCCAGCAGCTCGGCACAGGGACGCAATCAGCCCCAGCATTTT.

The gene calls are TRBV20-1 and TRBJ2-5, with D perhaps assigned TRBD1 or TRBD2 (5 bases each). Looked up from germline, CDR1 is DFQATT and CDR2 is SNEGSKA (reference sequence). This CDR3 contains 13 residues. V lost 5 bases and J lost 4, with 14 bases in between. The CDR3 DNA reads as TGCAGTGCTGATACTTCAGGGAGAGAGACCCAGTACTTC. This codes for CSADTSGRETQYF.